This T cell receptor (beta chain) came from a study of blood T cells in healthy people across ages. Study-wide results and caveats: Nothing was known about donor CMV status, and this possibly confounded expanded clonotype changes. A conclusive naive versus antigen-experienced comparison was prevented by the unsorted PBMCs. In older individuals, TCR beta diversity per million T cells was lower, falling roughly linearly with age. Diversity estimates drawn from one million T cells were deemed underestimates.

About this clonotype: No antigen is known for it.

CDR3 size: 13 residues. With 4 bases removed from V and 7 bases from J, the gap between germline ends came to 14 bases. Per the germline V gene, CDR1 is SQVTM and CDR2 is ANQGSEA. The use of a sample-barcoded 5' primer and a J-beta primer mix characterized a second PCR of 7 to 11 cycles. A single record per CDR3 protein comes from TCRdb applying MiXCR to the 5' RACE reads. The sample lists a few hundred thousand distinct CDR3 sequences, 45% to 60% occurring once. Material for sequencing was blood. The rearrangement joins TRBV29-1 to TRBJ1-5; possibly TRBD1 for D (6 bases). The sequence was collected from a man in his sixties in good health. The CDR3 nucleotides are TGCAGCGTTGCTCAGGGTAGGGGGCAGCCCCAGCATTTT. Its translation is CSVAQGRGQPQHF. Filled out from reference TRBV29-1 and TRBJ1-5, the complete variable domain reads SAVISQKPSRDICQRGTSLTIQCQVDSQVTMMFWYRQQPGQSLTLIATANQGSEATYESGFVIDKFPISRPNLTFSTLTVSNMSPEDSSIYLCSVAQGRGQPQHFGDGTRLSIL.